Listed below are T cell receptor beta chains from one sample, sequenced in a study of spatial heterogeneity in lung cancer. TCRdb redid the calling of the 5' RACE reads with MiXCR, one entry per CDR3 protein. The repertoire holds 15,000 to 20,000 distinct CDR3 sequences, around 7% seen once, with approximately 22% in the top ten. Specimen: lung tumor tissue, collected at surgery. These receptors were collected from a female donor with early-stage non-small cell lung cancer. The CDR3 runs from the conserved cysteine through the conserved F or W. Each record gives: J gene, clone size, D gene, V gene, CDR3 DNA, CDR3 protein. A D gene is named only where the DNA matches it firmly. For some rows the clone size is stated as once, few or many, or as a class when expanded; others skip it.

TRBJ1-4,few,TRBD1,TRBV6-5,TGTGCCAGCAGTGCCGGGACAGGGGTTCCCAATGAAAAACTGTTTTTT,CASSAGTGVPNEKLFF
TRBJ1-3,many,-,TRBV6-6,TGTGCCACCAGCCCAGGGGAAAACACCATATATTTT,CATSPGENTIYF
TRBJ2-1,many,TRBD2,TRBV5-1,TGCGCCAGCAGCTTGATTGGGGAGGGTGAGCAGTTCTTC,CASSLIGEGEQFF
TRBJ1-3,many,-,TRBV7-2,TGTGCCAGCAGCTTGTGGCAGGGCTCTGGAAACACCATATATTTT,CASSLWQGSGNTIYF
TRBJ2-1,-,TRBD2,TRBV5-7,TGTGCCAGCACACCAGGGACTACCCTTAATGAGCAGTTCTTC,CASTPGTTLNEQFF
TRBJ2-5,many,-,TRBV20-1,TGCAGTGCCACTTGGGAAGAGACCCAGTACTTC,CSATWEETQYF
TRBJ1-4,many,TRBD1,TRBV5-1,TGCGCCAGCAGCTTCGGACAGGGCGTCGGTGAAAAACTGTTTTTT,CASSFGQGVGEKLFF
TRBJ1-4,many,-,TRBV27,TGTGCCAGCAGCCGAAACCCAGTTGCAACTAATGAAAAACTGTTTTTT,CASSRNPVATNEKLFF
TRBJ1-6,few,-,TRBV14,TGTGCCAGCAGCCCCGGGAGGGGAAATTGGGGATATTCACCCCTCCACTTT,CASSPGRGNWGYSPLHF
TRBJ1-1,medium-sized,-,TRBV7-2,TGTGCCAGCAGCTTAGAGACAAGGTCCGCCTTCTTT,CASSLETRSAFF
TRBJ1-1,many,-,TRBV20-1,TGCAGTGCTCATTCCCCCGGGCTAGTAAACACTGAAGCTTTCTTT,CSAHSPGLVNTEAFF
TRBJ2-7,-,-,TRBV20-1,TGCAGTGCCCCGGCGGGCACCTACGAGCAGTACTTC,CSAPAGTYEQYF
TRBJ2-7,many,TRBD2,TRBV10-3,TGTGCCATCAGTGAGTCTGGACTAGCGGGTTACGAGCAGTACTTC,CAISESGLAGYEQYF
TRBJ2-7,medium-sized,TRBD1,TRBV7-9,TGTGCCAGCAGCTTGCCCCAGACAGGGACCTACGAGCAGTACTTC,CASSLPQTGTYEQYF
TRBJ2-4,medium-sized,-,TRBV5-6,TGTGCCAGCAGCTTGGGCAAAGCCAAAAACATTCAGTACTTC,CASSLGKAKNIQYF
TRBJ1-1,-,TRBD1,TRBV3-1,TGTGCCAGCAGCCAAGATTTATCGCGACAGGGGACTTTCTTT,CASSQDLSRQGTFF
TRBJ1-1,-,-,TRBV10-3,TGTGCCATGAAGCAGGATCCGGGCACTGAAGCTTTCTTT,CAMKQDPGTEAFF
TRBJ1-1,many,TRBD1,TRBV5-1,TGCGCCAGCAGCTGGACAGGGGCCGTGTCGAACACTGAAGCTTTCTTT,CASSWTGAVSNTEAFF
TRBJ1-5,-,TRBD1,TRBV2,TGTGCCAGCACTCAGGGGGGGACTAGCAATCAGCCCCAGCATTTT,CASTQGGTSNQPQHF
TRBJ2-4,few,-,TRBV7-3,TGTGCCAGCAGCCCGGGGGCGAACTCGGCCAAAAACATTCAGTACTTC,CASSPGANSAKNIQYF
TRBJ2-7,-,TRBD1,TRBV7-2,TGTGCCAGCAGCAATGGACAGGGGCGCGAGCAGTACTTC,CASSNGQGREQYF
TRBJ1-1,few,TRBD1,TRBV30,TGTGCCTGGAGCTACTACGGACAGGGGGTAGCTTTCTTT,CAWSYYGQGVAFF
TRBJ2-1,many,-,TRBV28,TGTGCCAGCAGTTCGGGGGCTCTAATTAATGAGCAGTTCTTC,CASSSGALINEQFF
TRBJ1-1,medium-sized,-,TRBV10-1,TGCGCCAGTGACGGGTACACTGAAGCTTTCTTT,CASDGYTEAFF
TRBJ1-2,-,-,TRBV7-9,TGTGCCAGCAGCTCCGAGACAGGCGGCGACTATGGCTACACCTTC,CASSSETGGDYGYTF
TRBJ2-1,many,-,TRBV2,TGTGCCAGCAGATCCAACTCGGGGGGCGCGGCCCATGAGCAGTTCTTC,CASRSNSGGAAHEQFF
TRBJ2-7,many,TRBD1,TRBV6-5,TGTGCCAGCAGCCTGGATGGGACAGGTACGGCCGAGCAGTACTTC,CASSLDGTGTAEQYF
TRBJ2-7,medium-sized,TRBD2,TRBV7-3,TGTGCCAGCAGCCCTAGCGGGCCTTCCTACGAGCAGTACTTC,CASSPSGPSYEQYF
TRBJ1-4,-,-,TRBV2,TGTGCCAGCAGTCGACAGACGATTAATGAAAAACTGTTTTTT,CASSRQTINEKLFF
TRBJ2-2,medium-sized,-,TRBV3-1,TGTGCCAGCAGCCAAGTTGTACAATCCGGGGAGCTGTTTTTT,CASSQVVQSGELFF
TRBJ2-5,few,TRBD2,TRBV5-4,TGTGCCGGAGGACTAGCGGGGCAAGAGACCCAGTACTTC,CAGGLAGQETQYF
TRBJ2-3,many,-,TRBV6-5,TGTGCCAGCAGTTACGGGGTCCGTCAGACAGATACGCAGTATTTT,CASSYGVRQTDTQYF
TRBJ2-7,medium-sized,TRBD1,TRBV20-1,TGCAGTGCCAGTCTGGACAGGGTCTCCTACGAGCAGTACTTC,CSASLDRVSYEQYF
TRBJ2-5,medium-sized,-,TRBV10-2,TGCGCCAGCAGTGACGGAGGAGGGGGGACCCAAGAGACCCAGTACTTC,CASSDGGGGTQETQYF
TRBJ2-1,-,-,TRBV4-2,TGTGCCAGCAGCCAAGATTTAGGGGCCTCCTACAATGAGCAGTTCTTC,CASSQDLGASYNEQFF
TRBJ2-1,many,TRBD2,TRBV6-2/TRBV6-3,TGTGCCAGCAGTTCCGGGGGGGCGCTCTTTCAGTTCTTC,CASSSGGALFQFF
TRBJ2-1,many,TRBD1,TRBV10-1,TGCGCCAGCAGTGAAGGTTTGAGCTGGCAGGGGGTGAATGAGCAGTTCTTC,CASSEGLSWQGVNEQFF
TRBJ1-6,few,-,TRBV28,TGTGCCAGCAGTGGTGGCCCCGAGTCCTATAATTCACCCCTCCACTTT,CASSGGPESYNSPLHF
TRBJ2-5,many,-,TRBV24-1,TGTGCCACCAGTGGGTTAGTGGAAGAGACCCAGTACTTC,CATSGLVEETQYF
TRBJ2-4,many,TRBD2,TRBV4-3,TGCGCCAGCAGCCAGGGGGCAGCCCGGGGGGGCCGGATTGACATTCAGTACTTC,CASSQGAARGGRIDIQYF
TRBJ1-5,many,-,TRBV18,TGTGCCAGCTCATCAAGTGGGCGGCCCCAGCATTTT,CASSSSGRPQHF
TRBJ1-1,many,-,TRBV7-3,TGTGCCAGCAGCTCCCGCGGATTGAACACTGAAGCTTTCTTT,CASSSRGLNTEAFF
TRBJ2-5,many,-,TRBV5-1,TGCGCCAGCAGCGAGGGGGGAGCGGAGACCCAGTACTTC,CASSEGGAETQYF
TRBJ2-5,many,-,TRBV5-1,TGCGCCAGCAGCTTGGACCAGCTCCCAGAGACCCAGTACTTC,CASSLDQLPETQYF
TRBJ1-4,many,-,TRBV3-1,TGTGCCAGCAGCCGAGGGGTGAACAGGAAGGGAAATGAAAAACTGTTTTTT,CASSRGVNRKGNEKLFF
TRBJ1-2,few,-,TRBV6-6,TGTGCCAGCAGTTACGCACAGCTGAGTGATGGCTACACCTTC,CASSYAQLSDGYTF
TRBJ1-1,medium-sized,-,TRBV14,TGTGCCAGCAGCCAAGAGTTGGCTATTACGAACACTGAAGCTTTCTTT,CASSQELAITNTEAFF
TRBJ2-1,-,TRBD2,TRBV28,TGTGCCAGCAGTTTAGGTGGACTAGCGTACAATGAGCAGTTCTTC,CASSLGGLAYNEQFF
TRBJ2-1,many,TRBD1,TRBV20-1,TGCAGTGCCTCGGGACAGCACAATGAGCAGTTCTTC,CSASGQHNEQFF